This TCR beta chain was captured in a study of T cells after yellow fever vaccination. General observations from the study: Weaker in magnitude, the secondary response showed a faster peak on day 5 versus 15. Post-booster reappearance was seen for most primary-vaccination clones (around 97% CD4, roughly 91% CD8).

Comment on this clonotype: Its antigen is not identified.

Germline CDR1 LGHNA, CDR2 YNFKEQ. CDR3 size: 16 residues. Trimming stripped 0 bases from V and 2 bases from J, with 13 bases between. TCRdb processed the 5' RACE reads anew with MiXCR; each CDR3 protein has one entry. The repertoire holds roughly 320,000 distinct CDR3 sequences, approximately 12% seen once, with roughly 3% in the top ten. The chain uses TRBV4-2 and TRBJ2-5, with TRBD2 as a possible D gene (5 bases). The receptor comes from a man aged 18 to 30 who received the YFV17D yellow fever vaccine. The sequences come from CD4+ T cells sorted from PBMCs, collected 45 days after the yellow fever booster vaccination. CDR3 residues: CASSQDPSAGQETQYF. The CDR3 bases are TGTGCCAGCAGCCAAGACCCCAGCGCGGGTCAAGAGACCCAGTACTTC.